Sequencing of this T cell receptor beta chain was carried out in a study of a mutant IDH1 vaccine in newly diagnosed glioma. Study summary: The first vaccination came 4-6 weeks after radiotherapy alone, or with temozolomide cycles. The treated group averaged about 41 years old and was around 62% male, approximately 38% female. Patients got radiotherapy, temozolomide, or both beforehand, and most got both.

Measured with immunoSEQ multiplex PCR; TCRdb has only the in-frame clones, and not every one. The sample has 40,000 to 55,000 clones; 78% are singletons. Comment on this clone: As yet, its antigen is unknown.

Time point of the sample: week 5, during vaccination. Each dose delivered 300 ug of mutant IDH1 20-mer peptide subcutaneously with imiquimod. The TCR was taken from a man aged 50-60 years with glioma. The sequenced sample was PBMCs, obtained from a glioma patient whose treatment included an IDH1 peptide vaccine.

CDR3 sequence: CASSIGGGELFF. DNA for the CDR3: TGTGCCAGTAGTATAGGTGGCGGGGAGCTGTTTTTT. The V and J genes are TRBV19 and TRBJ2-2; D gene uncertain. The germline V gene has CDR1 LNHDA and CDR2 SQIVND (reference sequence). Between the trimmed V and J ends, which lost 1 base and 7 bases, there was a span of 4 bases. This CDR3 comprises 12 residues.